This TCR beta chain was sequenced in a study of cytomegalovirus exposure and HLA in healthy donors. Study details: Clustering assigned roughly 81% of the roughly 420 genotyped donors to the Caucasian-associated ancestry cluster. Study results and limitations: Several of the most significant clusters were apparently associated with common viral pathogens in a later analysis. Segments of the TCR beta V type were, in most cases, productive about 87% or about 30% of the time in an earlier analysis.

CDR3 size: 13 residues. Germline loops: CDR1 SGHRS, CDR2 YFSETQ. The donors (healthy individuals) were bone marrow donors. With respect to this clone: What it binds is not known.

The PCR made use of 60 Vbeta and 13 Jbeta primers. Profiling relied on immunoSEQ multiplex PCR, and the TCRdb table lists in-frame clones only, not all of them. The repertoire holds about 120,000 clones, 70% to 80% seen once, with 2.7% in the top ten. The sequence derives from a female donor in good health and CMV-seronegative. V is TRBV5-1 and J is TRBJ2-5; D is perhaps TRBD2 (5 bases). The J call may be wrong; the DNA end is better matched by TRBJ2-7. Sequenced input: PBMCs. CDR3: CASSFREGSEQYF. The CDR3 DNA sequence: TGCGCCAGCAGCTTCCGAGAGGGCTCCGAGCAGTACTTC.